A single sample gave rise to the 32 T cell receptor beta chains below, sequenced in a study of blood T cell repertoires in COVID-19. Some clones are missing from TCRdb's copy, which holds only in-frame ones; the method was immunoSEQ multiplex PCR. The sample consists of roughly 69,000 clones, 65% to 80% of them appearing once. The sequencing sample was made of peripheral blood. The receptors here all came from a woman in her fifties or sixties with acute or convalescent COVID-19.

The V call is TRBV6-4, the J call TRBJ2-1; 13 bases map to TRBD2. The CDR3 has 17 amino acids. The germline V gene has CDR1 MRHNA and CDR2 SNTAGT. V dropped 3 bases and J dropped 7; count of bases not matched to a gene: 9. DNA of the CDR3: TGTGCCAGCAGTGAAGAGTTTTGGACTAGCGGGAGTAATGAGCAGTTCTTC. It is translated as CASSEEFWTSGSNEQFF.

As regards this clone: The sample holds other DNA sequences that translate to the same CDR3. This chain connects TRBV11-2 to TRBJ1-5; the match to TRBD1 covers 7 bases. This CDR3 has 14 residues. Germline V gene lookup returns CDR1 SGHAT and CDR2 FQNNGV. Trimming removed 5 bases from V and 4 bases from J; junction bases left unmatched: 5. The CDR3 bases are TGTGCCAGCAGCCCGCAGGGGGTGAATCAGCCCCAGCATTTT. Protein: CASSPQGVNQPQHF.

This rearrangement joins TRBV30 to TRBJ2-3; 7 positions agree with TRBD2. The CDR3 runs to 16 residues. The J segment lost 0 bases and the V segment lost 5 bases, leaving 11 bases of the junction unmatched. Germline V gene data show CDR1 as GTSNPN and CDR2 as SVGIG (reference sequence). The CDR3 DNA reads as TGTGCCTGGGGCGGGAGAGCGGGGACTAGCACAGATACGCAGTATTTT. It translates to CAWGGRAGTSTDTQYF.

This clone came up a few times. This chain uses TRBV20-1 with TRBJ2-3, with unresolved D. V was clipped by 0 bases and J by 5 bases, with 3 bases between them. Germline V lookup: CDR1 DFQATT, CDR2 SNEGSKA (reference sequence). The CDR3 sequence is 11 residues long. The CDR3 loop is CSARDRDTQYF. CDR3 DNA: TGCAGTGCTAGAGATAGAGATACGCAGTATTTT.

This chain links TRBV7-2 with TRBJ2-3; TRBD2 might be the D (6 bases). Germline CDR1 SGHTA, CDR2 FQGNSA. The V end was cut by 5 bases, the J end by 1 base, with 10 bases between. This CDR3 contains 14 residues. This CDR3 is CASSPSGGTDTQYF. The CDR3 nucleotides read TGTGCCAGCAGCCCCTCGGGGGGCACAGATACGCAGTATTTT.

V usage is TRBV19 and J usage is TRBJ2-7; 7 positions agree with TRBD1. Losses at the gene ends were 7 bases for V and 2 bases for J; bases not matched to a gene: 2. Germline V gene lookup returns CDR1 LNHDA and CDR2 SQIVND (reference sequence). The CDR3 has 12 amino acids. CDR3 nucleotides: TGTGCCAGTATGGGACAGACCTACGAGCAGTACTTC. Translating it yields CASMGQTYEQYF.

This clone was recorded once. The chain couples TRBV7-2 to TRBJ1-2; 9 bases map to TRBD1. The length of the CDR3 is 16 residues. Germline V gene sequence: CDR1 SGHTA, CDR2 FQGNSA. Trimming cost V 7 bases and J 3 bases; bases outside gene matches: 12. This CDR3 is CASTNPGQGGHYGYTF. The CDR3 DNA follows: TGTGCCAGCACCAACCCGGGACAGGGTGGGCACTATGGCTACACCTTC. The whole variable domain, remainder taken from reference TRBV7-2 and TRBJ1-2, is GAGVSQSPSNKVTEKGKDVELRCDPISGHTALYWYRQSLGQGLEFLIYFQGNSAPDKSGLPSDRFSAERTGGSVSTLTIQRTQQEDSAVYLCASTNPGQGGHYGYTFGSGTRLTVV.

DNA for the CDR3: TGCGCCAGCAGCCAAGGGTCAGGTGCCCGAAACTATGGCTACACCTTC. This sequence encodes CASSQGSGARNYGYTF. The rearrangement links TRBV4-1 to TRBJ1-2, with no clear D. CDR1 is MGHRA and CDR2 is YSYEKL in the germline V gene. This CDR3 has 16 residues. The germline V and J ends were trimmed by 1 base and 2 bases, with 14 bases remaining between them.

This rearrangement joins TRBV27 to TRBJ1-2; the D gene is possibly TRBD1 (6 bases). Per germline, CDR1 MNHEY and CDR2 SMNVEV (reference sequence). The CDR3 runs to 16 residues. Trimming stripped 0 bases from V and 4 bases from J, with 15 bases between. CDR3 amino acids: CASSLSFGGGVYGYTF. The CDR3 nucleotides read TGTGCCAGCAGTTTATCATTCGGAGGGGGGGTCTATGGCTACACCTTC.

This chain joins TRBV23-1 and TRBJ2-7; 7 bases are a match to TRBD1. TRBV23-1 belongs to the ORF category, with a function that is uncertain. The CDR3 runs 15 residues. V was pared by 2 bases and J by 4 bases, with 8 bases of the junction left unmatched. CDR3 DNA sequence: TGCGCCAGCAGTCAACCCCGGGACAGTAGGTACGAGCAGTACTTC. Its translation is CASSQPRDSRYEQYF.

The V gene is TRBV4-1, the J gene TRBJ1-1; a possible D gene is TRBD1 (6 bases). CDR3 length: 15 residues. Trimming pared 0 bases from V and 1 base from J, leaving 9 bases between. CDR1 is MGHRA and CDR2 is YSYEKL in the germline V gene. The CDR3: CASSQDRGANTEAFF. CDR3 DNA sequence: TGCGCCAGCAGCCAAGACCGGGGGGCGAACACTGAAGCTTTCTTT.

This chain joins TRBV9 and TRBJ1-2; no definite D call. Germline V gene data show CDR1 as SGDLS and CDR2 as YYNGEE. The CDR3 has 13 residues. V shed 0 bases and J shed 1 base, with 4 bases lying between them. CDR3 residues: CASSVDINYGYTF. CDR3 in DNA: TGTGCCAGCAGCGTAGACATTAACTATGGCTACACCTTC.

There are many counts of this clone. V is TRBV27 and J is TRBJ2-6; D call uncertain. Germline V gene lookup returns CDR1 MNHEY and CDR2 SMNVEV (reference sequence). The CDR3 covers 15 residues. V was trimmed by 8 bases and J by 4 bases, leaving 15 bases between them. CDR3 region: CASGERSSGANVLTF. The CDR3 nucleotides are TGTGCCAGCGGAGAACGGTCCTCGGGGGCCAACGTCCTGACTTTC.

This chain links TRBV18 with TRBJ1-4, with 9 bases that match TRBD1. This CDR3 has 18 amino acids. The ends lost 4 bases at V and 0 bases at J; junction bases unmatched: 9. Per the germline V gene, CDR1 is KGHSH and CDR2 is LQKENI. In nucleotides, the CDR3 is TGTGCCAGCTCACTCTCCGGGACAGGGCATGCAACTAATGAAAAACTGTTTTTT. Protein: CASSLSGTGHATNEKLFF.

The rearrangement links TRBV30 to TRBJ2-3, with 10 bases that match TRBD1. The CDR3 is 15 amino acids. The germline gives CDR1 GTSNPN, CDR2 SVGIG (reference sequence). V lost 3 bases and J lost 6; bases outside the gene matches: 9. This CDR3 reads CAWSLYGTGADTQYF. The DNA for the CDR3 is TGTGCCTGGAGCCTATACGGGACAGGGGCTGATACGCAGTATTTT.

V and J are TRBV3-1 (or the pseudogene TRBV3-2) and TRBJ2-3; TRBD2 might be the D (5 bases). Germline CDR1 and CDR2: LGHDT and YNNKEL (reference sequence). The CDR3 spans 14 residues. V was clipped by 7 bases and J by 0 bases, with 11 bases between them. This CDR3 is CASNVRGSTDTQYF. The CDR3, as DNA: TGTGCCAGCAACGTCCGGGGTAGCACAGATACGCAGTATTTT.

The V gene is TRBV9, the J gene TRBJ2-1; D might be TRBD1 (6 bases). The germline V and J ends were trimmed by 2 bases and 3 bases, with 15 bases remaining between them. Per the germline V gene, CDR1 is SGDLS and CDR2 is YYNGEE. The CDR3 covers 16 residues. For the CDR3, the DNA is TGTGCCAGCAGCGTGTACAGGGAAGTTAACTACAATGAGCAGTTCTTC. Translation gives CASSVYREVNYNEQFF.

The CDR3 region has the DNA TGTGCCAGCAGCTACACCGGGGAGCTGTTTTTT. Translating it yields CASSYTGELFF. The chain couples TRBV2 to TRBJ2-2, with unresolved D. Per the germline V gene, CDR1 is SNHLY and CDR2 is FYNNEI. V was pared by 6 bases and J by 3 bases, with 2 bases between. This CDR3 is 11 amino acids long. Full variable domain (remainder filled in from reference TRBV2 and TRBJ2-2): EPEVTQTPSHQVTQMGQEVILRCVPISNHLYFYWYRQILGQKVEFLVSFYNNEISEKSEIFDDQFSVERPDGSNFTLKIRSTKLEDSAMYFCASSYTGELFFGEGSRLTVL.

The chain employs TRBV7-2 and TRBJ2-3; 9 bases map to TRBD2. Germline CDR1 SGHTA, CDR2 FQGNSA. The CDR3 is 15 amino acids. V was clipped by 0 bases and J by 6 bases; unmatched bases: 4. In nucleotides, the CDR3 is TGTGCCAGCAGCTTAGCGGCGGGAGGGCCGGATACGCAGTATTTT. It codes for CASSLAAGGPDTQYF.

The V gene is TRBV7-2, the J gene TRBJ2-3; 7 bases map to TRBD1. V was clipped by 7 bases and J by 4 bases; unmatched bases: 8. Germline V gene data show CDR1 as SGHTA and CDR2 as FQGNSA. This CDR3 has 14 residues. DNA of the CDR3: TGTGCCAGCAACACCGCAGGGGGATCAGATACGCAGTATTTT. It specifies CASNTAGGSDTQYF.

The chain couples TRBV15 to TRBJ2-7, with 12 positions matching TRBD2. The CDR3 spans 16 residues. The V gene's germline CDR1 is LNHNV and CDR2 YYDKDF (reference sequence). V dropped 3 bases and J dropped 4; count of bases not matched to a gene: 7. CDR3 sequence: CATSSDPGLAGYEQYF. In DNA, the CDR3 is TGTGCCACCAGCAGTGACCCGGGACTAGCGGGTTACGAGCAGTACTTC.

The chain recombines TRBV19 with TRBJ2-7, with 7 nucleotides matching TRBD1. Germline-derived CDR1 and CDR2 are LNHDA and SQIVND (reference sequence). The CDR3 is made up of 16 amino acids. J gave up 2 bases and V 4 bases, and 11 bases lay outside the gene matches. The CDR3 region is CASSTLDRNPTYEQYF. The CDR3 coding sequence is TGTGCCAGTAGTACCCTGGACAGGAATCCGACCTACGAGCAGTACTTC.

V is TRBV5-1 and J is TRBJ2-3; 7 bases are shared with TRBD1. CDR1 and CDR2 from the germline V gene are SGHRS and YFSETQ. V shed 4 bases and J 3 bases; nucleotides not matched to a gene: 5. The CDR3 extends over 14 amino acids. The CDR3, as DNA: TGCGCCAGCAGCCTAGGACAGGAGACAGATACGCAGTATTTT. This encodes CASSLGQETDTQYF.

This sequence joins TRBV7-3 and TRBJ2-1; TRBD2 matches 15 bases. The germline gives CDR1 SGHTA, CDR2 FQGTGA. The CDR3 has 16 residues. V dropped 5 bases and J dropped 9; count of bases not matched to a gene: 8. CDR3: CASSPDGLAGGGEQFF. CDR3 DNA: TGTGCCAGCAGCCCCGACGGACTAGCGGGGGGGGGTGAGCAGTTCTTC.

The chain joins TRBV18 to TRBJ2-3; the match to TRBD2 covers 7 bases. V was pared by 5 bases and J by 2 bases, with 7 bases of the junction left unmatched. This CDR3 is built from 15 residues. Per the germline V gene, CDR1 is KGHSH and CDR2 is LQKENI. The chain's CDR3 is CASSNLGGTTDTQYF. In DNA form, the CDR3 reads TGTGCCAGCTCAAACCTCGGGGGGACCACAGATACGCAGTATTTT.

CDR3 residues: CASSSQGGYGYTF. DNA of the CDR3: TGTGCCAGCAGCTCACAGGGTGGCTATGGCTACACCTTC. The chain carries TRBV27 and TRBJ1-2; possibly TRBD1 for D (6 bases). The germline gives CDR1 MNHEY, CDR2 SMNVEV (reference sequence). V lost 6 bases and J lost 4, with 12 bases in between. The CDR3 runs 13 residues.

The chain recombines TRBV4-1 with TRBJ1-2; D might be TRBD1 (5 bases). This CDR3 is built from 15 residues. Between the trimmed V and J ends, which lost 0 bases and 2 bases, there was a span of 10 bases. Per the germline V gene, CDR1 is MGHRA and CDR2 is YSYEKL. The CDR3 DNA reads TGCGCCAGCAGCCAAGACCCGACAGTGAACTATGGCTACACCTTC. It encodes CASSQDPTVNYGYTF.

This chain uses TRBV12-3 or TRBV12-4 with TRBJ2-1, with no clear D. V was cut by 2 bases and J by 8 bases, with 10 bases left in between. CDR3 length: 13 amino acids. The CDR3: CASSLPPRYEQFF. The CDR3 nucleotides are TGTGCCAGCAGTTTACCTCCCCGGTATGAGCAGTTCTTC.

This chain uses TRBV6-5 with TRBJ1-1; TRBD1 might be the D (6 bases). Germline assignment: CDR1 MNHEY and CDR2 SVGAGI. Between the trimmed V and J ends, which lost 6 bases and 6 bases, there was a span of 8 bases. The CDR3 extends over 11 amino acids. CDR3 residues: CASRDRSEAFF. In DNA form, the CDR3 reads TGTGCCAGCAGAGACAGGTCTGAAGCTTTCTTT.

This clone was detected once. This chain connects TRBV5-1 to TRBJ2-1; no reliable D call. Germline V lookup: CDR1 SGHRS, CDR2 YFSETQ. Trimming removed 4 bases from V and 0 bases from J, with 11 bases in between. The CDR3 covers 15 residues. This CDR3 reads CASSKEPGSYNEQFF. The CDR3 DNA reads TGCGCCAGCAGCAAAGAGCCGGGCTCCTACAATGAGCAGTTCTTC.

For this clone: Within the sample, other DNA sequences also encode this same CDR3. This chain links TRBV18 with TRBJ1-1, with 9 bases identical to TRBD1. This CDR3 spans 14 amino acids. Trimming at V came to 6 bases and at J to 2 bases, leaving 4 bases not matched to a gene. CDR1 is KGHSH, CDR2 LQKENI, per germline. CDR3 DNA: TGTGCCAGCTCCCAGGGACAGGGAAACACTGAAGCTTTCTTT. Its translation is CASSQGQGNTEAFF.

V usage is TRBV27 and J usage is TRBJ2-7, with a tentative D call TRBD2 (5 bases). The CDR3 is 12 residues long. CDR1 MNHEY and CDR2 SMNVEV come from the germline V gene (reference sequence). Trimming left V 7 bases short and J 2 bases short, with 9 bases between. The CDR3 spells CASTDSAYEQYF. As DNA, the CDR3 is TGTGCCAGCACTGATAGCGCCTACGAGCAGTACTTC.